This T cell receptor (beta chain) was identified during a study of blood T cells in healthy people across ages. The overall study: Every two T cells gave about one barcoded beta molecule via template switching.

Looked up from germline, CDR1 is DFQATT and CDR2 is SNEGSKA (reference sequence). CDR3 length equals 14 residues. Trimming removed 1 base at V and 4 bases at J, with 11 bases between. Per sample, extraction of total RNA gave at least 6 micrograms in every case. Sample-barcoded 5' priming and a J-beta primer mix drove a second PCR of roughly 6 to 12 cycles. Every single cDNA molecule received a tag from a template-switch adaptor with 12 random nucleotides. The yield of each sample was at least 3 million CDR3-containing paired-end reads. TCRdb reprocessed the 5' RACE reads with MiXCR, giving one entry per CDR3 protein. The data contain some 930,000 distinct CDR3 sequences, 25% to 30% of them singletons. This clonotype showed up just a few times. These data were also reused for a study on T cells of mothers and their children.

Source material: blood. This chain links TRBV20-1 with TRBJ1-3, with D perhaps TRBD1 (6 bases). The TCR comes from a woman aged 35 to 49 in good health. This CDR3 reads CSARAPGAGNTIYF. The CDR3 coding sequence is TGCAGTGCTAGAGCCCCAGGGGCCGGAAACACCATATATTTT.